The clone carrying this TCR beta chain has at least ten counts. The data are from a study of T cells in Graves' hyperthyroidism and ophthalmopathy. The TCR beta CDR3 regions underwent amplification using RNA transcripts as the source. TCR CDR3 underwent first-round RT-PCR with the HTBI primer set. TCRdb reprocessed the multiplex PCR reads via MiXCR and lists one record per CDR3 protein. The sample consists of nearly 600,000 distinct CDR3 sequences, about 15% of them appearing once. J was trimmed by 3 bases and V by 0 bases; bases with no gene match: 2. The CDR3 runs to 14 residues. The clonotype was recovered from a young woman with Graves' hyperthyroidism that later progressed to Graves' ophthalmopathy. Sequenced: blood. The chain uses TRBV12-3 or TRBV12-4 and TRBJ2-7; 7 nucleotides agree with TRBD1. The CDR3: CASSLAGGNYEQYF. The CDR3 nucleotides are TGTGCCAGCAGTTTAGCAGGGGGCAACTACGAGCAGTACTTC.